This T cell receptor beta chain was sequenced during a study of Ad26.COV2.S vaccination and SARS-CoV-2 variants. General study findings and limits: Placebo recipients showed lower spike-specific TCR breadth than vaccinees.

The protocol was immunoSEQ multiplex PCR, while the TCRdb copy is restricted to in-frame clones and leaves out a portion. The sample has about 350,000 clones, about 88% seen once. Note on this clone: Antigen unknown.

The V gene's germline CDR1 is MNHEY and CDR2 SMNVEV (reference sequence). V was trimmed by 2 bases and J by 6 bases, leaving 10 bases between them. The CDR3 extends over 13 amino acids. Treatment meaning: over 15 received Ad26.COV2.S at low or high dose, single or two shots; about five received placebo; per-sample allocation not given. Samples analyzed were those drawn on day 63 after the first vaccine or placebo injection. The gene calls are TRBV27 and TRBJ1-2; no clear D gene. The receptor's source is a person between 18 and 65 years old who received the Ad26.COV2.S COVID-19 vaccine or a placebo. This specimen consisted of peripheral blood, obtained in a trial of Ad26.COV2.S vaccine versus placebo. DNA for the CDR3: TGTGCCAGCAGTTTAGAGGGAACGAATGGCTACACCTTC. Translation gives CASSLEGTNGYTF.